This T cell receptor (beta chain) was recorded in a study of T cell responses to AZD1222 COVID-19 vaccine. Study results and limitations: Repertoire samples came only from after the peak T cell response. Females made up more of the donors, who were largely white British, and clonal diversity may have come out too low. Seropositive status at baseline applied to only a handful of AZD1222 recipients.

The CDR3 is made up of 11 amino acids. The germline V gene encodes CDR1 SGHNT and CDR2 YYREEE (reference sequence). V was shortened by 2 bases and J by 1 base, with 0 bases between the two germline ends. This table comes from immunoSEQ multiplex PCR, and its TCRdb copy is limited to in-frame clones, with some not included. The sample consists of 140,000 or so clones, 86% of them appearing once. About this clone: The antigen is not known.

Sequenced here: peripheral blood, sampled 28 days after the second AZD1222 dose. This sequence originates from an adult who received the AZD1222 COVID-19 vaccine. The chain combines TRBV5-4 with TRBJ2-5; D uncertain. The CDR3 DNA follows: TGTGCCAGCAGCTTCCAAGAGACCCAGTACTTC. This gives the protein CASSFQETQYF.